The 4 T cell receptor beta chains listed next were all sequenced from one sample in a study of blood T cell repertoires in COVID-19. Using immunoSEQ multiplex PCR, the repertoire was profiled, and TCRdb retains in-frame clones only, with some absent. The table includes about 70,000 clones, 70% to 90% detected once. Sequencing input: peripheral blood. The receptors come from a human donor in a cohort sampled during active COVID-19.

J is TRBJ2-2 and V is TRBV5-6; D not resolved. The V gene lost 4 bases and the J gene lost 6 bases, with 7 bases spanning the gap. Germline values: CDR1 SGHDT, CDR2 YYEEEE. The CDR3 has 12 residues. The CDR3 DNA reads TGTGCCAGCAGCCCTCCAGCCGGGGAGCTGTTTTTT. Translation gives CASSPPAGELFF.

The table lists this clone with a count of one. The V and J genes are TRBV2 and TRBJ1-2, with TRBD1 matching over 7 bases. The germline CDR1 and CDR2 sequences are SNHLY and FYNNEI. Germline trimming cut 7 bases from V and 8 bases from J; bases unmatched to any gene: 10. The CDR3 spans 13 residues. The DNA for the CDR3 is TGTGCCAGCAAAGGACAGGCCGCCGGGGGCTACACCTTC. This encodes CASKGQAAGGYTF. The full variable domain, with the rest looked up from reference TRBV2 and TRBJ1-2, is EPEVTQTPSHQVTQMGQEVILRCVPISNHLYFYWYRQILGQKVEFLVSFYNNEISEKSEIFDDQFSVERPDGSNFTLKIRSTKLEDSAMYFCASKGQAAGGYTFGSGTRLTVV.

The count of this clone is one. The V and J genes are TRBV7-9 and TRBJ2-1; the match to TRBD2 covers 8 bases. Germline assignment: CDR1 SEHNR and CDR2 FQNEAQ (reference sequence). V shed 6 bases and J 3 bases; nucleotides not matched to a gene: 10. The CDR3 spans 16 residues. The CDR3 nucleotides read TGTGCCAGCAGGGCACCCGGGCTAGCGGGCTACAATGAGCAGTTCTTC. It specifies CASRAPGLAGYNEQFF.

The chain is built from TRBV11-1 and TRBJ2-1; 9 bases map to TRBD2. In germline, CDR1 is SGHAT, CDR2 FQDESV (reference sequence). V trimming: 5 bases; J trimming: 9 bases; junction bases outside the gene matches: 14. The CDR3 length is 16 residues. The chain's CDR3 is CASSLRSAGGSAEQFF. CDR3 nucleotide sequence: TGTGCCAGCAGCCTCCGCTCAGCGGGAGGCAGTGCTGAGCAGTTCTTC.